Each of the 18 T cell receptor beta chains below was sequenced from the same sample in a study of cytomegalovirus exposure and HLA in healthy donors. Amplification used 60 Vbeta primers and 13 Jbeta primers. The protocol was immunoSEQ multiplex PCR, while the TCRdb copy is restricted to in-frame clones and leaves out a portion. Found here are roughly 100,000 clones, roughly four fifths of them singletons; the top ten hold roughly 1.2%. Material: PBMCs. The receptors come from a man aged 40-49 years in good health and CMV-seronegative.

This chain links TRBV11-2 with TRBJ2-2; a weak D match, TRBD2 (5 bases). Germline CDR1 reads SGHAT; CDR2 reads FQNNGV. This CDR3 region has 16 residues. Trimming took 5 bases from V and 0 from J, leaving 13 bases between them. The CDR3 coding sequence is TGTGCCAGCAGCGCCGTAGGAGGCGCGAACACCGGGGAGCTGTTTTTT. The encoded protein is CASSAVGGANTGELFF.

The chain combines TRBV6-5 with TRBJ1-2; 7 bases line up with TRBD1. Per the germline V gene, CDR1 is MNHEY and CDR2 is SVGAGI. This CDR3 is built from 14 residues. V trimming: 8 bases; J trimming: 4 bases; junction bases outside the gene matches: 10. In DNA form, the CDR3 reads TGTGCCAGCCGGCATCGACAGGGTTCCTATGGCTACACCTTC. Protein product: CASRHRQGSYGYTF.

The chain links TRBV10-3 to TRBJ1-1; D possibly corresponds to TRBD1 (6 bases). Per the germline V gene, CDR1 is ENHRY and CDR2 is SYGVKD. The V gene lost 6 bases and the J gene lost 0 bases, with 11 bases spanning the gap. The CDR3 is 14 residues long. DNA for the CDR3: TGTGCCATCAGCTACAGGGACATGAACACTGAAGCTTTCTTT. It translates to CAISYRDMNTEAFF.

The rearrangement joins TRBV10-3 to TRBJ2-1; tentatively, D is TRBD2 (5 bases). Trimming removed 0 bases at V and 4 bases at J, with 16 bases between. The germline CDR1 and CDR2 sequences are ENHRY and SYGVKD. This CDR3 is 17 amino acids long. The CDR3 coding sequence is TGTGCCATCAGTGAGTCGATGAGCGAGCGGAGATACAATGAGCAGTTCTTC. It translates to CAISESMSERRYNEQFF.

V is TRBV5-1 and J is TRBJ2-1; no reliable D call. The germline V gene encodes CDR1 SGHRS and CDR2 YFSETQ. Trimming cost V 0 bases and J 1 base, with 11 bases left between them. The CDR3 runs 16 residues. CDR3 DNA: TGCGCCAGCAGCTTGGCCGGGTTGTCTTCCTACAATGAGCAGTTCTTC. Encoded protein: CASSLAGLSSYNEQFF. Looking up the rest from reference TRBV5-1 and TRBJ2-1 gives the full variable domain: KAGVTQTPRYLIKTRGQQVTLSCSPISGHRSVSWYQQTPGQGLQFLFEYFSETQRNKGNFPGRFSGRQFSNSRSEMNVSTLELGDSALYLCASSLAGLSSYNEQFFGPGTRLTVL.

This clone was found once. The chain links TRBV18 to TRBJ1-2; 10 positions agree with TRBD1. Germline CDR1 and CDR2: KGHSH and LQKENI. The CDR3 loop spans 15 amino acids. V lost 3 bases and J lost 3; bases outside the gene matches: 4. The CDR3 loop reads CASSPDRGLDYGYTF. DNA for the CDR3: TGTGCCAGCTCACCCGACAGGGGGCTGGACTATGGCTACACCTTC.

This rearrangement joins TRBV6-5 to TRBJ2-1; TRBD2 aligns across 9 bases. V gave up 6 bases and J gave up 0 bases; unmatched junction bases: 3. CDR1 and CDR2 (germline): MNHEY, SVGAGI. This CDR3 comprises 15 residues. For the CDR3, the DNA is TGTGCCAGCAGCCGGACTAGCGTCTCCTACAATGAGCAGTTCTTC. Translated: CASSRTSVSYNEQFF.

This rearrangement joins TRBV6-5 to TRBJ2-3, with 9 bases that match TRBD2. The CDR3 loop spans 16 amino acids. V lost 3 bases, J lost 2 bases, and 6 bases stayed unmatched. Per germline, CDR1 MNHEY and CDR2 SVGAGI. Written as DNA, the CDR3 is TGTGCCAGCAGTTATATAGCGGGGGAGCCCACAGATACGCAGTATTTT. Translation gives CASSYIAGEPTDTQYF.

CDR3 in amino acids: CASIPDRGALMNTEAFF. The CDR3 coding sequence is TGTGCCAGTATACCTGACAGGGGGGCCCTCATGAACACTGAAGCTTTCTTT. The chain recombines TRBV19 with TRBJ1-1, with 9 positions matching TRBD1. The CDR3 is made up of 17 amino acids. In germline, CDR1 is LNHDA, CDR2 SQIVND (reference sequence). V shed 7 bases and J 0 bases; nucleotides not matched to a gene: 12.

Details on this clone: At the DNA level, this CDR3 is encoded by other sequences in the same sample as well. This rearrangement joins TRBV7-9 to TRBJ1-5; 11 bases align to TRBD1. The CDR3 runs to 14 residues. V was clipped by 6 bases and J by 5 bases; unmatched bases: 3. Germline CDR1 reads SEHNR; CDR2 reads FQNEAQ (reference sequence). DNA of the CDR3: TGTGCCAGCAGTCGGACAGGGGGCGATCAGCCCCAGCATTTT. It encodes CASSRTGGDQPQHF.

This clone occurred a few times. V is TRBV6-4 and J is TRBJ2-3, with TRBD2 matching 13 bases. Germline V CDR1 and CDR2: MRHNA, SNTAGT. The CDR3 is 16 residues long. V dropped 2 bases and J dropped 1; count of bases not matched to a gene: 0. The CDR3 region is CASSDGTSGGTDTQYF. CDR3 nucleotides: TGTGCCAGCAGTGACGGGACTAGCGGGGGCACAGATACGCAGTATTTT.

This chain connects TRBV6-5 to TRBJ2-7; 7 nucleotides line up with TRBD1. Germline V gene lookup returns CDR1 MNHEY and CDR2 SVGAGI. The V and J ends lost 0 bases and 8 bases, in that order; junction bases with no gene match: 7. The CDR3 consists of 14 residues. CDR3 nucleotides: TGTGCCAGCAGTTACTCGACAGGGCAGATGCAGCAGTACTTC. Translating it yields CASSYSTGQMQQYF.

The chain uses TRBV7-9 and TRBJ2-7; TRBD1 aligns across 7 bases. J gave up 4 bases and V 5 bases, and 5 bases lay outside the gene matches. The CDR3 loop spans 13 amino acids. CDR1 and CDR2 (germline): SEHNR, FQNEAQ (reference sequence). The DNA for the CDR3 is TGTGCCAGCAGCCAACAGGGGTCTTACGAGCAGTACTTC. Protein product: CASSQQGSYEQYF. Full variable domain (rest looked up from reference TRBV7-9 and TRBJ2-7): DTGVSQNPRHKITKRGQNVTFRCDPISEHNRLYWYRQTLGQGPEFLTYFQNEAQLEKSRLLSDRFSAERPKGSFSTLEIQRTEQGDSAMYLCASSQQGSYEQYFGPGTRLTVT.

This clone was observed a handful of times. V and J are TRBV4-2 and TRBJ2-4; tentatively, D is TRBD1 (7 bases). Trimming shortened V by 1 base and J by 2 bases, and 12 bases separated the two germline ends. CDR1 is LGHNA and CDR2 is YNFKEQ in the germline V gene. There are 16 residues in the CDR3. DNA for the CDR3: TGTGCCAGCAGCCAAGCGGAGGGGGCCACCAAAAACATTCAGTACTTC. Translation gives CASSQAEGATKNIQYF.

The chain combines TRBV7-9 with TRBJ2-7, with 7 bases lining up with TRBD2. The CDR3 runs to 15 residues. From germline, CDR1 is SEHNR and CDR2 FQNEAQ (reference sequence). V lost 5 bases and J lost 2; bases outside the gene matches: 9. CDR3 nucleotides: TGTGCCAGCAGCGGCAGGCGCCGGGGGGCCTACGAGCAGTACTTC. This translates into CASSGRRRGAYEQYF.

CDR3 nucleotide sequence: TGTGCCTGGAGCGCTTTTGGAGGGGAGACCCAGTACTTC. As protein: CAWSAFGGETQYF. This sequence joins TRBV30 and TRBJ2-5, with a possible D match to TRBD2 (6 bases). This CDR3 region has 13 residues. Germline loops: CDR1 GTSNPN, CDR2 SVGIG (reference sequence). Trimming stripped 3 bases from V and 5 bases from J, with 13 bases between.

This sequence joins TRBV29-1 and TRBJ2-7; 11 nucleotides match TRBD2. With V trimmed by 6 bases and J by 2 bases, 3 bases remained unmatched. Germline lookup yields CDR1 SQVTM and CDR2 ANQGSEA. The CDR3 length is 13 residues. The CDR3 DNA reads TGCAGCGTGGATAGCGGGAGGGCCTACGAGCAGTACTTC. This gives the protein CSVDSGRAYEQYF.

V usage is TRBV6-5 and J usage is TRBJ1-5; D unresolved. This CDR3 is built from 15 residues. CDR1 is MNHEY, CDR2 SVGAGI, per germline. Trimming left V 0 bases short and J 5 bases short, with 11 bases between. CDR3 sequence reads: CASSYSFSRDQPQHF. The CDR3 bases are TGTGCCAGCAGTTACTCGTTTTCCCGGGATCAGCCCCAGCATTTT.